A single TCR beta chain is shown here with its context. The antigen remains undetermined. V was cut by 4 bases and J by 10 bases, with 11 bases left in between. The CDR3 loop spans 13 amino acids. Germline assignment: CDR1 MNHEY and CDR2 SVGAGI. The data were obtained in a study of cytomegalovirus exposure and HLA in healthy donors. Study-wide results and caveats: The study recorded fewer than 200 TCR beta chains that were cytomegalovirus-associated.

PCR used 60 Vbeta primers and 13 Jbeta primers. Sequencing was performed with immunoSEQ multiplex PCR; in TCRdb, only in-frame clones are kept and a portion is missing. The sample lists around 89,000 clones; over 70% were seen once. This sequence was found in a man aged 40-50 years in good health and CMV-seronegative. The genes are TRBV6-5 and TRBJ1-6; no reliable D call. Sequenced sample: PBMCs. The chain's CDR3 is CASSSGSGSPLHF. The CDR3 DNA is TGTGCCAGCAGTTCGGGGTCCGGCTCACCCCTCCACTTT.